The present entry profiles one TCR beta chain with its context. The antigen remains undetermined. Attachment of unique molecular identifiers was made to individual cDNA molecules. Using its own MiXCR run on the 5' RACE reads, TCRdb lists one record per CDR3 protein. This table has about 130,000 distinct CDR3 sequences, about 15% appearing once. This sample is drawn from a study of early T cells in non-severe SARS-CoV-2 infection. Looking at the study overall: The authors sequenced bulk RNA from unsorted whole blood, leaving chains unpaired. Broader study findings: Comparison of clonotypes with VDJdb favored anti-spike CD8 responses while missing private and CD4 specificities.

From germline, CDR1 is SQVTM and CDR2 ANQGSEA. Trimming removed 1 base at V and 0 bases at J, with 6 bases between. The CDR3 is made up of 13 amino acids. The sequenced sample was whole blood. This chain connects TRBV29-1 to TRBJ1-1, with unresolved D. The TCR was taken from an adult who was a healthcare worker with PCR-confirmed SARS-CoV-2 infection or an uninfected control (not recorded which). For the CDR3, the DNA is TGCAGCGTTGAAGCACGGTTGAACACTGAAGCTTTCTTT. This translates into CSVEARLNTEAFF.